One sample yielded the 11 T cell receptor beta chains listed below, sequenced in a study of T cell responses to AZD1222 COVID-19 vaccine. Data came from immunoSEQ multiplex PCR; TCRdb stores just in-frame clones and leaves some out. The sample has roughly 120,000 clones; about 88% are singletons. The sequences come from peripheral blood, collected on day 0 of AZD1222 vaccination. The receptors derive from an adult in good health.

This chain links TRBV30 with TRBJ1-1; maybe TRBD1 (6 bases). V was cut by 0 bases and J by 10 bases, with 12 bases left in between. Germline V CDR1 and CDR2: GTSNPN, SVGIG (reference sequence). The CDR3 runs to 12 residues. CDR3 nucleotides: TGTGCCTGGAGTGTATGGGGACACGGAGCTTTCTTT. Its translation is CAWSVWGHGAFF.

The chain carries TRBV19 and TRBJ2-1; 9 nucleotides align to TRBD2. CDR3 length equals 16 residues. The J segment lost 8 bases and the V segment lost 7 bases, leaving 15 bases of the junction unmatched. In germline, CDR1 is LNHDA, CDR2 SQIVND (reference sequence). CDR3 bases: TGTGCCAGTACCAGCGCGGGGGGGGCCCCTGGCCATGAGCAGTTCTTC. Translating it yields CASTSAGGAPGHEQFF.

This rearrangement joins TRBV5-1 to TRBJ2-7; D is ambiguous. The CDR3 has 12 residues. Trimming left V 4 bases short and J 4 bases short, with 9 bases between. The germline CDR1 and CDR2 sequences are SGHRS and YFSETQ. The CDR3 loop reads CASSATVYEQYF. DNA for the CDR3: TGCGCCAGCAGCGCCACAGTGTACGAGCAGTACTTC.

This clone was detected only a few times. The rearrangement joins TRBV5-6 to TRBJ1-2; 7 nucleotides align to TRBD1. V lost 0 bases, J lost 8 bases, and 10 bases stayed unmatched. The CDR3 covers 15 residues. CDR1 is SGHDT, CDR2 YYEEEE, per germline. The CDR3 DNA reads TGTGCCAGCAGCTTGGCCCTAGGGGGCGTCGCGGGCTACACCTTC. It specifies CASSLALGGVAGYTF.

The rearrangement uses TRBV5-1 and TRBJ1-6, with D possibly TRBD1 on 5 matching bases. This CDR3 is 14 amino acids long. Germline V gene data show CDR1 as SGHRS and CDR2 as YFSETQ. Trimming shortened V by 3 bases and J by 8 bases, and 12 bases separated the two germline ends. The CDR3: CASSSDRLHSPLHF. The CDR3 DNA reads as TGCGCCAGCAGCTCCGACAGATTACATTCACCCCTCCACTTT.

The chain uses TRBV6-6 and TRBJ1-1, with D perhaps TRBD1 (5 bases). Germline V gives CDR1 MNHNY, CDR2 SVGAGI (reference sequence). This CDR3 spans 15 amino acids. V lost 7 bases and J 0 bases, leaving 15 bases between the germline ends. CDR3 coding DNA: TGTGCCAGCAATCCTTTAGGGGCTTTGAACACTGAAGCTTTCTTT. Amino acids: CASNPLGALNTEAFF.

V gene TRBV7-9 combines with J gene TRBJ2-7, with D perhaps matching TRBD2 (7 bases). Germline V CDR1 and CDR2: SEHNR, FQNEAQ (reference sequence). V dropped 8 bases and J dropped 6 bases, with 8 bases sitting between them. The CDR3 sequence is 10 residues long. In nucleotides, the CDR3 is TGTGCCAGCGCGGGGGCCGAGCAGTACTTC. Protein: CASAGAEQYF.

The rearrangement joins TRBV4-1 to TRBJ1-1, with 11 bases lining up with TRBD1. In germline, CDR1 is MGHRA, CDR2 YSYEKL. CDR3 length equals 15 residues. The V and J ends lost 4 bases and 5 bases, in that order; junction bases with no gene match: 6. The CDR3 DNA reads as TGCGCCAGCAGCCTTAGGACAGGGGGCAGGACTGAAGCTTTCTTT. Protein product: CASSLRTGGRTEAFF.

The rearrangement links TRBV4-2 to TRBJ1-1; tentative D call: TRBD1 (5 bases). V lost 4 bases to trimming and J lost 1 base, with 10 bases between them. CDR3 size: 14 residues. In germline, CDR1 is LGHNA, CDR2 YNFKEQ. The DNA for the CDR3 is TGTGCCAGCAGCCTCCCCACAGGGAACACTGAAGCTTTCTTT. It yields the protein CASSLPTGNTEAFF.

This chain joins TRBV6-1 and TRBJ1-2, with D unclear. The germline CDR1 and CDR2 sequences are MNHNS and SASEGT. Between the trimmed V and J ends, which lost 0 bases and 4 bases, there was a span of 15 bases. CDR3 length equals 16 residues. CDR3 sequence reads: CASSEAAQTWGYGYTF. The CDR3 DNA follows: TGTGCCAGCAGTGAAGCGGCCCAAACCTGGGGCTATGGCTACACCTTC.

The V call is TRBV10-3, the J call TRBJ2-7; 9 nucleotides align to TRBD1. V was pared by 0 bases and J by 4 bases, with 1 base of the junction left unmatched. The CDR3 has 14 amino acids. The germline CDR1 and CDR2 sequences are ENHRY and SYGVKD. In nucleotides, the CDR3 is TGTGCCATCAGTGAGTCAGGACAGGGGTACGAGCAGTACGTC. Its protein product is CAISESGQGYEQYV.